The rows below give T cell receptor beta chains drawn from one sample of a study of cytomegalovirus exposure and HLA in healthy donors. Profiling relied on immunoSEQ multiplex PCR, and the TCRdb table lists in-frame clones only, not all of them. The repertoire holds 60,000 to 80,000 clones, with approximately 86% as singletons. Sequences were obtained from PBMCs. The receptors stem from a man between 25 and 39 years old in good health and CMV-seronegative. Both conserved end residues are part of each CDR3. Each record gives: D gene, clone size, V gene, J gene, CDR3 protein, CDR3 DNA. D genes are given only for firm matches. Size is omitted from some rows. Given values are once, few, many or a class for expanded clones.

>-|-|TRBV10-3|TRBJ2-1
CASRLAESYNEQFF
TGTGCCTCTCGTTTAGCGGAGTCCTACAATGAGCAGTTCTTC
>TRBD1|-|TRBV5-1|TRBJ2-3
CASSLGGQGSSDTQYF
TGCGCCAGCAGCTTGGGGGGACAGGGGAGTTCAGATACGCAGTATTTT
>-|-|TRBV30|TRBJ1-1
CARRVGGNTEAFF
TGTGCCAGGCGGGTCGGAGGGAACACTGAAGCTTTCTTT
>TRBD1|-|TRBV7-2|TRBJ2-7
CASSSRQGGSYEQYF
TGTGCCAGCAGCTCAAGACAGGGTGGGAGCTACGAGCAGTACTTC
>-|-|TRBV27|TRBJ1-5
CASTRGSDQPQHF
TGTGCCAGCACAAGAGGGAGCGATCAGCCCCAGCATTTT
>TRBD1|-|TRBV29-1|TRBJ2-3
CSVARGSADTQYF
TGCAGCGTTGCCAGGGGGAGTGCAGATACGCAGTATTTT
>-|-|TRBV29-1|TRBJ1-1
CSVAPLTANTEAFF
TGCAGCGTTGCCCCTTTGACAGCGAACACTGAAGCTTTCTTT
>TRBD2|-|TRBV6-7|TRBJ2-3
CASSLGIAGECTDTQYF
TGTGCCAGCAGTTTAGGAATAGCGGGGGAATGCACAGATACGCAGTATTTT
>-|-|TRBV4-1|TRBJ2-6
CASSQSQAGPSGANVLTF
TGCGCCAGCAGCCAAAGCCAGGCAGGGCCTTCTGGGGCCAACGTCCTGACTTTC
>TRBD1|-|TRBV2|TRBJ1-5
CASSQDRANQPQHF
TGTGCCAGCAGTCAAGACAGGGCTAATCAGCCCCAGCATTTT
>TRBD1|-|TRBV4-1|TRBJ2-5
CASSPRQGPRETQYF
TGCGCCAGCAGCCCCCGACAGGGCCCGCGAGAGACCCAGTACTTC
>-|-|TRBV18|TRBJ1-2
CASSPQQGSGPHYGYTF
TGTGCCAGCTCACCCCAACAGGGATCGGGTCCCCACTATGGCTACACCTTC
>-|-|TRBV18|TRBJ1-1
CASSPGAGLNTEAFF
TGTGCCAGCTCACCTGGTGCGGGTCTGAACACTGAAGCTTTCTTT
>-|-|TRBV6-5|TRBJ2-1
CASTRGLLSYNEQFF
TGTGCCAGCACCCGGGGACTCTTATCCTACAATGAGCAGTTCTTC
>-|-|TRBV19|TRBJ1-5
CASSIGARRNQPQHF
TGTGCCAGTAGTATTGGGGCTCGACGCAATCAGCCCCAGCATTTT
>TRBD2|-|TRBV7-9|TRBJ2-3
CASSLVGGGLAKRTDTQYF
TGTGCCAGCAGCTTAGTAGGTGGGGGACTAGCGAAGCGCACAGATACGCAGTATTTT
>-|-|TRBV18|TRBJ2-5
CASSPRERETQYF
TGTGCCAGCTCACCACGGGAGCGGGAGACCCAGTACTTC
>TRBD1|-|TRBV4-2|TRBJ2-2
CASSQGRQGAGELFF
TGTGCCAGCAGCCAAGGACGACAGGGGGCCGGGGAGCTGTTTTTT
>-|-|TRBV4-3|TRBJ1-5
CASSRSGGNQPQHF
TGCGCCAGCAGCCGATCGGGGGGTAACCAGCCCCAGCATTTT
>-|-|TRBV27|TRBJ2-1
CASSSWLGSNEQFF
TGTGCCAGCAGTTCGTGGCTAGGTAGTAATGAGCAGTTCTTC
>TRBD1|-|TRBV30|TRBJ2-7
CAWSWVRGTYEQYF
TGTGCCTGGAGTTGGGTCAGGGGGACCTACGAGCAGTACTTC
>TRBD1|medium-sized|TRBV4-2|TRBJ2-3
CASSQTQGSADTQYF
TGTGCCAGCAGCCAAACACAGGGGTCGGCAGATACGCAGTATTTT